The following is a TCR beta chain sequence with its context. The V gene end was trimmed by 3 bases and the J gene end by 7 bases; junction bases not matched to a gene: 10. Per germline, CDR1 SGDLS and CDR2 YYNGEE. The CDR3 runs to 15 residues. The sample belongs to a study of blood T cell repertoires in COVID-19. Study-wide context: Acute and convalescent COVID-19 specimens originated in the United States, Italy and Spain. Nucleic acid was either cDNA or gDNA, and it came from T cells, B-cell-depleted T cells, or PBMCs.

Original data processing: It was from reference gene primer amplification that nucleated cell counts were estimated. Profiled with immunoSEQ multiplex PCR; TCRdb holds only in-frame clones, not every one. Clonal size and the V and J genes are those of that table, whereas D and trimming came from the DNA. The table includes 150,000 to 200,000 clones, roughly 79% detected once. This receptor was identified in a woman aged 70 to 79 with acute or convalescent COVID-19. The chain has TRBV9 and TRBJ2-1; 7 bases are a match to TRBD2. Input material: peripheral blood. The CDR3 sequence is CASSAASGGSNEQFF. The DNA for the CDR3 is TGTGCCAGCAGCGCGGCTAGCGGCGGATCTAATGAGCAGTTCTTC.